Included here is one T cell receptor beta chain sequence, with context. Its antigen remains unknown. The read finishes 3 residues shy of the CDR3 end, and the germline J gene is used to complete it. The source of the sample is a study of Tregs in tolerant kidney transplant recipients. Study-level points and caveats: Biological reproducibility was not directly addressed, but technical replication error appeared minimal. Changing PCR primers prevented nucleotide comparison between some patients' samples. In tolerant patients, donor-specific Tregs outgrew total Tregs, suggesting antigen-driven expansion.

The protocol was immunoSEQ multiplex PCR, while the TCRdb copy is restricted to in-frame clones and leaves out a portion. There are tens of thousands of clones in the sample, with 0.83% held by the top ten. CD4+CD25+CD127- Tregs, CD4+CD25- non-Tregs, CD4 and CD8 cells were sorted. The CDR3 consists of 14 residues. The V end was cut by 6 bases, the J end by 1 base, with 13 bases between. Germline V CDR1 and CDR2: MNHEY, SVGEGT. This TCR was recovered from a human donor who received a combined kidney and bone marrow transplant. The sample was CD4+ T cells from blood, taken before the transplant. This chain links TRBV6-2 or TRBV6-3 with TRBJ2-7, with no clear D. The CDR3 DNA, read in part, is TGTGCCAGCAGCCCCGACTTGGTTTCCTACGAG. It is translated as CASSPDLVSYE. The complete CDR3 reads CASSPDLVSYEQYF.